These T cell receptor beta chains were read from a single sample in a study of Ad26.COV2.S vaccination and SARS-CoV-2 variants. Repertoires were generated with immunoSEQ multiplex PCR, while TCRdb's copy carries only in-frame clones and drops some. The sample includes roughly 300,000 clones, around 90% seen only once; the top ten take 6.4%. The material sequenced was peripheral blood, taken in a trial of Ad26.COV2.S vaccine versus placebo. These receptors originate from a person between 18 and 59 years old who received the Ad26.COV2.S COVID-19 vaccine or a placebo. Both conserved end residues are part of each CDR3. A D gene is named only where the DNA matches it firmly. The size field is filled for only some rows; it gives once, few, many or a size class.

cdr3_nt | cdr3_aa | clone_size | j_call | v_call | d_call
TGTGCCAGTAGTACCGAGACAGGGTTTCTTTCACCCCTCCACTTT | CASSTETGFLSPLHF | - | TRBJ1-6 | TRBV19 | TRBD1
TGTGCCAGCAGCCTACAGGGGCACTACGAGCAGTACTTC | CASSLQGHYEQYF | - | TRBJ2-7 | TRBV13 | TRBD1
TGTGCCAGCAGCCCCACCGGAGGGCTACTCTACGAGCAGTACTTC | CASSPTGGLLYEQYF | - | TRBJ2-7 | TRBV7-2 | -
TGTGCCAGTAGTATCGACAGGGAGGCTAAATACAATGAGCAGTTCTTC | CASSIDREAKYNEQFF | - | TRBJ2-1 | TRBV19 | -
TGTGCCAGCAGTCCCCGGGCAAGGAACACTGAAGCTTTCTTT | CASSPRARNTEAFF | - | TRBJ1-1 | TRBV6-5 | -
TGCGCCAGCAGCCCTAGCGGGAGTCGCACAGATACGCAGTATTTT | CASSPSGSRTDTQYF | - | TRBJ2-3 | TRBV4-3 | TRBD2
TGTGCCAGCAGTTTAGGACGGTGGGAGACCCAGTACTTC | CASSLGRWETQYF | - | TRBJ2-5 | TRBV12-3/TRBV12-4 | -
TGTGCCAGTAGTCTCCAGGGGGGAAGGAATGGCTACGAGCAGTACTTC | CASSLQGGRNGYEQYF | - | TRBJ2-7 | TRBV19 | -
TGTGCCAGCTCCCCAGGTTTAACCATATATTTT | CASSPGLTIYF | - | TRBJ1-3 | TRBV28 | -
TGTGCCAGCAGCCAACCCTATGGTAGCGGACTTTACAATGAGCAGTTCTTC | CASSQPYGSGLYNEQFF | - | TRBJ2-1 | TRBV3-1/TRBV3-2 | -
TGTGCCAGTAGTATAGTTTGGGACAGGAACGGTGGCTACACCTTC | CASSIVWDRNGGYTF | once | TRBJ1-2 | TRBV19 | TRBD1
TGTGCCAGCAGCCAAGTAACAAAAGCGGGCTACACCTTC | CASSQVTKAGYTF | - | TRBJ1-2 | TRBV14 | -
TGTGCCAGCAGTCACACAGGGGGCTACACCTTC | CASSHTGGYTF | once | TRBJ1-2 | TRBV12-3/TRBV12-4 | -
TGTGCCAGCAGTTTGACAGGCGAGTTCGTTGGCTACACCTTC | CASSLTGEFVGYTF | - | TRBJ1-2 | TRBV28 | -
TGTGCCATCAGCCCGGGACAGCCCGAGAGCTCCTACAATGAGCAGTTCTTC | CAISPGQPESSYNEQFF | - | TRBJ2-1 | TRBV10-3 | TRBD1
TGTGCCAGCAGTTACGCCGCTAGGGACGGCTACACCTTC | CASSYAARDGYTF | - | TRBJ1-2 | TRBV6-2/TRBV6-3 | -
TGTGCCAGCAGCTTGAGGCTGAACACTGAAGCTTTCTTT | CASSLRLNTEAFF | - | TRBJ1-1 | TRBV5-8 | -
TGCGCCAGCAGCCAAGATAGCTACGAATGGCCCCAGCATTTT | CASSQDSYEWPQHF | once | TRBJ1-5 | TRBV4-3 | -